This entry is about one T cell receptor (beta chain). Its cognate antigen is unknown. This CDR3 contains 15 residues. Germline V gene lookup returns CDR1 DFQATT and CDR2 SNEGSKA (reference sequence). V lost 6 bases to trimming and J lost 4 bases, with 19 bases between them. TCRdb passed the 5' RACE reads through MiXCR, listing each CDR3 protein once. The sample includes around 390,000 distinct CDR3 sequences, approximately 16% of them seen just once. The data derive from a study of T-cell memory formation after mild COVID-19. Study conclusions and caveats: Proof of SARS-CoV-2 specificity was absent for the second-wave clones that crested on day 37.

The source material was PBMCs or a T cell subset sorted from them (not recorded which). The genes are TRBV20-1 and TRBJ1-5; D gene ambiguous. This clonotype was sampled from a man aged 18 to 35 who had mild COVID-19 (a few samples of this study predate the infection). Cell type and time point are not known. CDR3 amino acids: CSAKAGYSENQPQHF. In DNA form, the CDR3 reads TGCAGTGCCAAAGCGGGGTACTCGGAGAATCAGCCCCAGCATTTT.